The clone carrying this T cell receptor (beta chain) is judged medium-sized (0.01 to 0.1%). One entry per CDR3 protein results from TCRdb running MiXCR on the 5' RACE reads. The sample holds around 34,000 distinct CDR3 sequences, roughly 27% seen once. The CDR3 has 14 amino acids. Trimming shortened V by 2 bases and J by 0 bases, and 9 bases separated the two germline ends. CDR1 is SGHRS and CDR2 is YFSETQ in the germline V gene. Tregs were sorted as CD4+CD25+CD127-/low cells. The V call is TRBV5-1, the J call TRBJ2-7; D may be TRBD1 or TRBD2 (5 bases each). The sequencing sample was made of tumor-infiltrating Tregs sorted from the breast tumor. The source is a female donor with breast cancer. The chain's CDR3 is CASSFYGGSYEQYF. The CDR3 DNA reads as TGCGCCAGCAGCTTTTATGGGGGCTCCTACGAGCAGTACTTC.